This T cell receptor (beta chain) was sequenced in a study of graft-versus-host responses after intestinal transplantation (dated by TCRdb to 2020 to 2022). Looking at the study overall: The transplants that recipients got were multivisceral, liver-intestinal, or isolated intestinal. Rather than going through the commercial service, samples from a few later patients were sequenced in-house on an Illumina MiSeq and processed with MiXCR. A peak of at least 4% donor T cells among recipient peripheral blood mononuclear cells was the definition used for donor T cell macrochimerism. Anti-thymocyte globulin induction was given to all recipients, followed by maintenance tacrolimus and steroids for approximately three years. A cohort of more than 20 intestinal transplant recipients, including one retransplant, was enrolled, and a few patients lacking pretransplant specimens were excluded. Bulk TCR-beta CDR3 sequencing was used to track graft-versus-host and host-versus-graft alloreactive T cell clones in the graft, circulation and bone marrow after intestinal transplantation. Alloreactive clones were identified by sequencing pre-transplant mixed lymphocyte reaction products and comparing them with unstimulated pre-transplant donor and recipient T cells. Results and caveats for the whole study, not just this receptor: GvH clones were detected in recipient bone marrow, and some appeared earlier in ileal mucosa or blood, consistent with an intestinal mucosal origin. High GvH to HvG T cell clonal ratios were observed in the allografts of patients with donor T cell macrochimerism. Peak levels of circulating GvH clones were associated with declines in HvG clones early after transplant. The conclusions were limited by the relatively low number and heterogeneity of the intestinal transplant patients.

CDR1 and CDR2 are read off the germline V gene as SGHRS and YFSETQ. The germline V end is reduced by 2 bases and the J end by 6 bases; junction bases left unmatched: 16. The CDR3 goes from the cysteine to the phenylalanine over 18 residues. Of all the DNA, just the CDR3 is kept, 54 bases in frame from base 1. This clone was recorded a few times. Which antigen it targets is not known. There are no base qualities to consult, and no much larger clone falls within one base. The library was obtained by the immunoSEQ multiplex PCR assay. For most patients, genomic DNA was isolated using the Qiagen DNeasy Blood and Tissue Kit and was shipped frozen to Adaptive Biotechnologies for TCR sequencing. Adaptive Biotechnologies carried out high-throughput TCR-beta CDR3 sequencing of genomic DNA for most patients. The source study handled its data this way. TCR sequencing data were retrieved from Adaptive's ImmunoSEQ software for 15 to 20 patients, whereas three other patients were processed with MiXCR and VDJtools. CD4 versus CD8 sorting errors were corrected by removing sequences found in both subsets at a frequency ratio below 5:1. CDR3 nucleotide sequences shared between donor and recipient were removed because the origin of such sequences could not be assigned. Alloreactive clones required at least 2-fold expansion over unstimulated cells and minimum CFSE-low frequency of 0.002% (template counts) or 0.001% (read counts). Clones detected in sequenced pre-transplant spleen, lymph node, or MLR CFSE-low populations of the donor or recipient were defined as mappable. The cumulative frequency of alloreactive clones was calculated as a percentage of all sequences, weighted by copy number. In its TCRdb copy, this immuneACCESS table keeps in-frame sequences only and misses some clones. Where compared with another copy, unresolved V genes explain less than half of these, and the others have no known cause. Clone size and V and J calls were adopted from that table, with D and trimming inferred from the DNA. This sample holds some 90,000 clones; roughly 80% were observed only once. Together, the top ten hold 0.65% to 0.85% of the sample.

This specimen's time point label, interpreted: cells obtained before transplantation from donor or recipient. CD3+CD4+ and CD3+CD8+ populations were FACS-sorted from unstimulated pre-transplant donor and recipient cells taken from spleen or lymph nodes. The V and J genes are TRBV5-1 and TRBJ2-1; 8 bases in the middle match TRBD2. The source of this sequence is a human donor who received an intestinal transplant. The sequences come from unstimulated CD4+ T cells sorted from spleen or lymph node cells, collected before intestinal transplant. The encoded CDR3 is CASSLGWLAGPPGNEQFF. The DNA is as follows: TGCGCCAGCAGCTTAGGGTGGCTAGCGGGCCCACCTGGCAATGAGCAGTTCTTC.